This record concerns one TCR beta chain sequence. This sample stems from a study of blood T cell repertoires in COVID-19. Turning to the study itself: Spain, Italy and the United States supplied samples that represented acute and convalescent COVID-19. Sources were T cells, B-cell-depleted T cells, or PBMCs; the material itself was cDNA or gDNA.

In the original analysis: Estimation of nucleated cell counts relied on the amplification of reference gene primers. This table comes from immunoSEQ multiplex PCR, and its TCRdb copy is limited to in-frame clones, with some not included. V and J calls and clone size are given by that table; D and trimming were obtained from the DNA. The sample carries about 250,000 clones, approximately 82% recorded once. The origin of this receptor is a woman older than 75 with active or convalescent COVID-19. The sequencing input was peripheral blood.

In DNA, the CDR3 is TGTGCCAGTAGCCCCCAGGGCGGCTATGGCTACACCTTC. It yields the protein CASSPQGGYGYTF. The chain carries TRBV19 and TRBJ1-2; D might be TRBD1 (5 bases). Trimming cost V 6 bases and J 4 bases, with 12 bases left between them. The CDR3 totals 13 residues. Germline V gene data show CDR1 as LNHDA and CDR2 as SQIVND (reference sequence).